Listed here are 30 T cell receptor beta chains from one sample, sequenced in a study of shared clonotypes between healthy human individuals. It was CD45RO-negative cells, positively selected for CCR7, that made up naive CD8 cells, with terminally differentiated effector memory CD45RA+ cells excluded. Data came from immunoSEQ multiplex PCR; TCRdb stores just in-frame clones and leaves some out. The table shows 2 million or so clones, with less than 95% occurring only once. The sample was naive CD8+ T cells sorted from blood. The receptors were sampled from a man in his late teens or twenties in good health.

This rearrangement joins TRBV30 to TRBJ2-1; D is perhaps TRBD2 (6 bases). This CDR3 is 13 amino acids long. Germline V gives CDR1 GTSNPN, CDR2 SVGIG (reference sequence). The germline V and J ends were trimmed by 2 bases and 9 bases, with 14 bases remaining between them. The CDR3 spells CAWSPLRGSEQFF. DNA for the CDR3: TGTGCCTGGAGTCCTTTACGGGGGAGTGAGCAGTTCTTC.

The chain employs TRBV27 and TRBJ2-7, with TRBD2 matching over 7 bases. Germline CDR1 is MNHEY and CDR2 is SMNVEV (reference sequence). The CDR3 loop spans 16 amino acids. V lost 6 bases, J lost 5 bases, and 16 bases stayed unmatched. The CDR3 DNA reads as TGTGCCAGCAGCCCAGTTAGCGGGCCCGCTCCCCACGAGCAGTACTTC. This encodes CASSPVSGPAPHEQYF.

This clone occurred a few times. The CDR3 DNA is TGCGCCAGCAGTGAAGTAGGAAGCATCGGCTACAATGAGCAGTTCTTC. Residues: CASSEVGSIGYNEQFF. J is TRBJ2-1 and V is TRBV10-1; D unclear. Germline assignment: CDR1 WNHNN and CDR2 SYGVQD (reference sequence). Between the trimmed V and J ends, which lost 3 bases and 3 bases, there was a span of 15 bases. There are 16 residues in the CDR3.

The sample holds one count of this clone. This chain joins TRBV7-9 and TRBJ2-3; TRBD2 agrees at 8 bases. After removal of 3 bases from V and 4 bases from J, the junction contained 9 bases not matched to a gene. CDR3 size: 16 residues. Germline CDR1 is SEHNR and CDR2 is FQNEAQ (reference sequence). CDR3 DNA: TGTGCCAGCAGCTTCGGGGTTTTAGCGGGATCAGATACGCAGTATTTT. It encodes CASSFGVLAGSDTQYF. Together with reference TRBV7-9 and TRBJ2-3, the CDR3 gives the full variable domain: DTGVSQNPRHKITKRGQNVTFRCDPISEHNRLYWYRQTLGQGPEFLTYFQNEAQLEKSRLLSDRFSAERPKGSFSTLEIQRTEQGDSAMYLCASSFGVLAGSDTQYFGPGTRLTVL.

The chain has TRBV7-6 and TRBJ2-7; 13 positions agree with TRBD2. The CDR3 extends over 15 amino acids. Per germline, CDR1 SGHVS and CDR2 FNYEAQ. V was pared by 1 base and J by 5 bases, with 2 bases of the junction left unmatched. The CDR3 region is CASSLVGLAGNEQYF. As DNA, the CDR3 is TGTGCCAGCAGCTTAGTGGGACTAGCGGGAAACGAGCAGTACTTC.

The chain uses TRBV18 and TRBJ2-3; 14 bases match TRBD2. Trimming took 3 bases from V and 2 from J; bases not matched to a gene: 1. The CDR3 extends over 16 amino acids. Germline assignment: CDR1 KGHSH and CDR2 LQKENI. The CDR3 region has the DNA TGTGCCAGCTCACCGGGACTAGCGGGGGTCACAGATACGCAGTATTTT. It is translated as CASSPGLAGVTDTQYF.

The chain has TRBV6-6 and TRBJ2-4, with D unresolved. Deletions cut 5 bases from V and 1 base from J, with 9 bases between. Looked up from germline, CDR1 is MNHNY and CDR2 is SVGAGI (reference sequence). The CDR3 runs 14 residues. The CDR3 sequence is CASSATIAKNIQYF. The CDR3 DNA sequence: TGTGCCAGCAGTGCGACAATTGCCAAAAACATTCAGTACTTC.

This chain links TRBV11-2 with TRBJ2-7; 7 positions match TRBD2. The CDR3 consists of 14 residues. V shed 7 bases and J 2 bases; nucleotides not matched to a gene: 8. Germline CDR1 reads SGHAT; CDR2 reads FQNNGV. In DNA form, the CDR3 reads TGTGCCAGCACCGAAGCGGGGTTGACCTACGAGCAGTACTTC. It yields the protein CASTEAGLTYEQYF.

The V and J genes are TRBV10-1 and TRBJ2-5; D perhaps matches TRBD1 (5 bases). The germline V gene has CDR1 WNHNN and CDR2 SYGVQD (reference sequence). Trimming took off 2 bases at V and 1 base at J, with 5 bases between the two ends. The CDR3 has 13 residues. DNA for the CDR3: TGCGCCAGCAGTGAGCAGGGCCAAGAGACCCAGTACTTC. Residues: CASSEQGQETQYF.

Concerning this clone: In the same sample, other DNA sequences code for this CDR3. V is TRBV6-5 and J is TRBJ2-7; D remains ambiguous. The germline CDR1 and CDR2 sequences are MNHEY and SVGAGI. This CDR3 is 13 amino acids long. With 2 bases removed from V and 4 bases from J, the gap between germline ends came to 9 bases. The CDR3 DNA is TGTGCCAGCAGTTACAGGGAATCGTACGAGCAGTACTTC. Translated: CASSYRESYEQYF.

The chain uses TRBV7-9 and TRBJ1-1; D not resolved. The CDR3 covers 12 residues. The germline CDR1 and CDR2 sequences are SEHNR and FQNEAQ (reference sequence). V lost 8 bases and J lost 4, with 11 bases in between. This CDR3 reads CASGGLITEAFF. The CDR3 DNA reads TGTGCCAGCGGTGGGTTGATCACTGAAGCTTTCTTT.

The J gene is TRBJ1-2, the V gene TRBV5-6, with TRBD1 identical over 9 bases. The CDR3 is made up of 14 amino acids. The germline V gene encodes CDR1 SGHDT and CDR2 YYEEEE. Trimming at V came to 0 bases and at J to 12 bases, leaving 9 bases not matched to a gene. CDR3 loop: CASSLETGQGTDTF. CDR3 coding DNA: TGTGCCAGCAGCTTGGAAACCGGACAGGGGACGGACACCTTC.

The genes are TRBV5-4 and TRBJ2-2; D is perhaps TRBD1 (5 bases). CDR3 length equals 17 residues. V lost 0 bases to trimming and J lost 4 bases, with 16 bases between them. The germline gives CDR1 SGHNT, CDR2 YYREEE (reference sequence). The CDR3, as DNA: TGTGCCAGCAGCTTGGATGCTGTAGGGGTGGGCACCGGGGAGCTGTTTTTT. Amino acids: CASSLDAVGVGTGELFF.

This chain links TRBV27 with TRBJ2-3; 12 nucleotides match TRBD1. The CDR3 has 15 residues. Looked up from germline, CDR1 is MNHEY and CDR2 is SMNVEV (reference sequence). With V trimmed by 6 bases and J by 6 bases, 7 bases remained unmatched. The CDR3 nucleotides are TGTGCCAGCAGGACGGGACAGGGGGCGTCGGATACGCAGTATTTT. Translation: CASRTGQGASDTQYF.

CDR3 protein: CASSDPFQRGYEQYF. DNA for the CDR3: TGCGCCAGCAGTGATCCCTTCCAGCGGGGCTACGAGCAGTACTTC. J is TRBJ2-7 and V is TRBV10-2; 7 positions match TRBD2. V was clipped by 3 bases and J by 3 bases; unmatched bases: 8. Germline V gene data show CDR1 as WSHSY and CDR2 as SAAADI. This CDR3 has 15 residues.

CDR3 sequence (DNA): TGTGCCAGCAGCTTGACAGGTCTCGGTGACTACGAGCAGTACTTC. Protein sequence: CASSLTGLGDYEQYF. The genes are TRBV5-4 and TRBJ2-7, with a tentative D call TRBD1 (5 bases). Germline V gene data show CDR1 as SGHNT and CDR2 as YYREEE (reference sequence). This CDR3 is 15 amino acids long. With 1 base removed from V and 3 bases from J, the gap between germline ends came to 14 bases. The entire variable domain, with the rest obtained from reference TRBV5-4 and TRBJ2-7, is as follows: ETGVTQSPTHLIKTRGQQVTLRCSSQSGHNTVSWYQQALGQGPQFIFQYYREEENGRGNFPPRFSGLQFPNYSSELNVNALELDDSALYLCASSLTGLGDYEQYFGPGTRLTVT.

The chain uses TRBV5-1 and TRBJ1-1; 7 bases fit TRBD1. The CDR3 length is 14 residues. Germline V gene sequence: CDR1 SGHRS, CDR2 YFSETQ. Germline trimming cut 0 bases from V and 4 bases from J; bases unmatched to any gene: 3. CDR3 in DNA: TGCGCCAGCAGCTTGGACCCAGGGGGCACTGAAGCTTTCTTT. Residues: CASSLDPGGTEAFF.

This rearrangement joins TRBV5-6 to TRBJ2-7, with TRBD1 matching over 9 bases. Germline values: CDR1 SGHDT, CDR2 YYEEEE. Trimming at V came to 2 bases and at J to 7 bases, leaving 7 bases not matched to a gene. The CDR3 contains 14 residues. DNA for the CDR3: TGTGCCAGCAGCTTATGGACAGGGGCACAGGAGCAGTACTTC. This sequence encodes CASSLWTGAQEQYF.

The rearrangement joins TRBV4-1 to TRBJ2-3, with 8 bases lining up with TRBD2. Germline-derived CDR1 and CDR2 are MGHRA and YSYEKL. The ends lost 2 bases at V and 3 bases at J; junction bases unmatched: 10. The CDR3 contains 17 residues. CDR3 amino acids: CASSQRTGRAMTDTQYF. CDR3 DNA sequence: TGCGCCAGCAGCCAAAGGACCGGGAGGGCCATGACAGATACGCAGTATTTT.

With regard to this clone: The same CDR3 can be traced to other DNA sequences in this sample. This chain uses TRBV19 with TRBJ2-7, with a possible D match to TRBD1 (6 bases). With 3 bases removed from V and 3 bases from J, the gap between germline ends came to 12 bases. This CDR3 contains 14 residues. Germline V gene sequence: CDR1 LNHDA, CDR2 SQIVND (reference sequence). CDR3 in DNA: TGTGCCAGTAGTATTACAGGGACGGGCTACGAGCAGTACTTC. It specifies CASSITGTGYEQYF.

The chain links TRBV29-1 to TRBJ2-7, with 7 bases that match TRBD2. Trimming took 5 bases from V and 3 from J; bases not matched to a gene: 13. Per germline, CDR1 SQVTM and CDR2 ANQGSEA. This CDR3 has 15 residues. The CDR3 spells CSVLADPPFGYEQYF. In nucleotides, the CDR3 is TGCAGCGTTCTAGCGGATCCCCCCTTTGGCTACGAGCAGTACTTC.

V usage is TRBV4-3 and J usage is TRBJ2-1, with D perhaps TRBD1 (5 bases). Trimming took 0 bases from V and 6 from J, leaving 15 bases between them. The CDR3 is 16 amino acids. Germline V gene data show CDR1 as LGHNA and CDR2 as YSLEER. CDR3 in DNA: TGCGCCAGCAGCCAAGAGTCAGGGTATAATATCAATGAGCAGTTCTTC. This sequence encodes CASSQESGYNINEQFF.

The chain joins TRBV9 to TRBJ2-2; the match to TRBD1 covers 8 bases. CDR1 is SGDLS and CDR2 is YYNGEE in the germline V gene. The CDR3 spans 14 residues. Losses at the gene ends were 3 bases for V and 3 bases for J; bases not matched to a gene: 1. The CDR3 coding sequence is TGTGCCAGCAGCGCAGGGGGCGACACCGGGGAGCTGTTTTTT. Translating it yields CASSAGGDTGELFF.

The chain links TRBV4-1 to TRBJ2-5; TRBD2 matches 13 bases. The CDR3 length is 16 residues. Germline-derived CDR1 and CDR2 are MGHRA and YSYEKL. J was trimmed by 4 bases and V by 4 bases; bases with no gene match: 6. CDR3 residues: CASSRPTSGGPETQYF. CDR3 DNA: TGCGCCAGCAGCCGCCCGACTAGCGGGGGGCCAGAGACCCAGTACTTC.

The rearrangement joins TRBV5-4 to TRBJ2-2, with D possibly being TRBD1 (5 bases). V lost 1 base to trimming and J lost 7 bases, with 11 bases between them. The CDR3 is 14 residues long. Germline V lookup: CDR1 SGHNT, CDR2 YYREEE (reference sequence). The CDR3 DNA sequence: TGTGCCAGCAGCTTGCAGGGTGACGGCGGGGAGCTGTTTTTT. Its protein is CASSLQGDGGELFF. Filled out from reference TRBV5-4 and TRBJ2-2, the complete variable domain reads ETGVTQSPTHLIKTRGQQVTLRCSSQSGHNTVSWYQQALGQGPQFIFQYYREEENGRGNFPPRFSGLQFPNYSSELNVNALELDDSALYLCASSLQGDGGELFFGEGSRLTVL.

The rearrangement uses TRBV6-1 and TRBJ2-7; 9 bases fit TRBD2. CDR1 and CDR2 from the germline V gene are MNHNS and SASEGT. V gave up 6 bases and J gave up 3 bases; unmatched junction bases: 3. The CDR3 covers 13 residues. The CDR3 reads CASRETSGYEQYF. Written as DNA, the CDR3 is TGTGCCAGCAGGGAGACTAGCGGCTACGAGCAGTACTTC.

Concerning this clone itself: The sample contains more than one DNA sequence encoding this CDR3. CDR3 region: CASSQGQGGTYEQYF. The CDR3 DNA reads TGCGCCAGCAGCCAAGGACAGGGAGGCACCTACGAGCAGTACTTC. This rearrangement joins TRBV4-1 to TRBJ2-7, with D possibly TRBD1 on 7 matching bases. The germline V and J ends were trimmed by 1 base and 2 bases, with 12 bases remaining between them. The germline V gene has CDR1 MGHRA and CDR2 YSYEKL. The CDR3 totals 15 residues.

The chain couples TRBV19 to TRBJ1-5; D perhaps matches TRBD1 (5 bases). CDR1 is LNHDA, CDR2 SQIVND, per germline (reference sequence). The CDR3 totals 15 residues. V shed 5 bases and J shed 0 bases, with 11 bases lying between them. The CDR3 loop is CASSPSGNSNQPQHF. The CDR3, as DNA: TGTGCCAGTAGTCCTTCAGGGAATAGCAATCAGCCCCAGCATTTT.

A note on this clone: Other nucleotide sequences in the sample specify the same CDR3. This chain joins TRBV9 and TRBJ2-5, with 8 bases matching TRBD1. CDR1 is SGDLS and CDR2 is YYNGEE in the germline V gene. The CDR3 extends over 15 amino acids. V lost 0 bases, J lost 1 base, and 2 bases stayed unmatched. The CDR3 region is CASSVAGGSQETQYF. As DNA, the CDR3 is TGTGCCAGCAGCGTAGCAGGGGGCTCCCAAGAGACCCAGTACTTC.

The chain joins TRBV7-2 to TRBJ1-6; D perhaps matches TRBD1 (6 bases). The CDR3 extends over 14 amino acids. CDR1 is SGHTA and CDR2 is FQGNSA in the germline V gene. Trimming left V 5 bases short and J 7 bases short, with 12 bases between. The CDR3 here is CASSRGQFNSPLHF. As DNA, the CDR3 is TGTGCCAGCAGCCGCGGACAGTTCAATTCACCCCTCCACTTT.